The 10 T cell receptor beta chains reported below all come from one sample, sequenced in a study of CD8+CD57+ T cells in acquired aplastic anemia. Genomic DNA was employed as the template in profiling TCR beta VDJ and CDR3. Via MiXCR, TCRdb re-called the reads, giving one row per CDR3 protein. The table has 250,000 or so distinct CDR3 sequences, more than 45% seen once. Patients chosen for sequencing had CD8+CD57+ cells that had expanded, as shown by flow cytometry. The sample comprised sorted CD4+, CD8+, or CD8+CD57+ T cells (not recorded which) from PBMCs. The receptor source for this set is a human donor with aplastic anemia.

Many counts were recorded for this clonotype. The CDR3 bases are TGTGCCAGCAGCTTAAACTGGCGGGATGAGACCCAGTACTTC. This encodes CASSLNWRDETQYF. The chain combines TRBV7-9 with TRBJ2-5; D may be TRBD2 (6 bases). Germline V CDR1 and CDR2: SEHNR, FQNEAQ (reference sequence). With 2 bases removed from V and 5 bases from J, the gap between germline ends came to 12 bases. This CDR3 has 14 residues.

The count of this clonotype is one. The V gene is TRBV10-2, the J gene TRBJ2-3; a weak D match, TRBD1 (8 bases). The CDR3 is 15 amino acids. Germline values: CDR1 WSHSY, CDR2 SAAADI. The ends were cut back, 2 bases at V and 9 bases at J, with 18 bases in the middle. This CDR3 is CASSEIRTGGGTQYF. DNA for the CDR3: TGCGCCAGCAGTGAGATTCGCACAGGGGGAGGGACGCAGTATTTT.

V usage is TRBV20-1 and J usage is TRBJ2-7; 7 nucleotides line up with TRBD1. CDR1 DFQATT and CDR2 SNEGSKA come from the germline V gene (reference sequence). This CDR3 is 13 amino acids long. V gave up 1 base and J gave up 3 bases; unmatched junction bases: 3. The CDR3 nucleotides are TGCAGTGCTAGAGGGCAGGGGGTCTACGAGCAGTACTTC. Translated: CSARGQGVYEQYF.

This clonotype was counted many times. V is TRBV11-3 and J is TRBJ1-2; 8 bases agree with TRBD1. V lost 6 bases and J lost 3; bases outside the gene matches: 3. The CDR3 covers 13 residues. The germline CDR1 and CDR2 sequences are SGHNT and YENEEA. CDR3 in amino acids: CASSLQGDYGYTF. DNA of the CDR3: TGTGCCAGCAGTCTACAGGGGGACTATGGCTACACCTTC.

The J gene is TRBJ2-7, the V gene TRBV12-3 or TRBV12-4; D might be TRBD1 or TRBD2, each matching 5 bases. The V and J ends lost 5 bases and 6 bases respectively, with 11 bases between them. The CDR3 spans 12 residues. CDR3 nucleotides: TGTGCCAGCAGTCCCCCGGGGCCCGAGCAGTACTTC. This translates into CASSPPGPEQYF.

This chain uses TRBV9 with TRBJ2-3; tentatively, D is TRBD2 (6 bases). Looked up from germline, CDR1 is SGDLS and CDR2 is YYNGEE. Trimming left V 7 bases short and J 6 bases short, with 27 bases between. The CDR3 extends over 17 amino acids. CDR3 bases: TGTGCCAGCTCACCACGGGTCCGGGAGCCTGAGGGGGATACGCAGTATTTT. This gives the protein CASSPRVREPEGDTQYF.

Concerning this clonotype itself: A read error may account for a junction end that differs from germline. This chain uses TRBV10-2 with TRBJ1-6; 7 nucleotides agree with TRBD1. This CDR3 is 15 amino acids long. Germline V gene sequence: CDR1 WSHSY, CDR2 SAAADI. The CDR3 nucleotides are TGTGCCAGCAGACCCGACAGGGTGGAGAACTCACCCCTCCACTTT. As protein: CASRPDRVENSPLHF.

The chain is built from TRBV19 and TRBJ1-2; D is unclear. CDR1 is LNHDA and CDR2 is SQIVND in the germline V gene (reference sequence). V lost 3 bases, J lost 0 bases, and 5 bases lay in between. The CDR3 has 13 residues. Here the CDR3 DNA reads TGTGCCAGTAGTATCCGGCCTAACTATGGCTACACCTTC. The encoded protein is CASSIRPNYGYTF.

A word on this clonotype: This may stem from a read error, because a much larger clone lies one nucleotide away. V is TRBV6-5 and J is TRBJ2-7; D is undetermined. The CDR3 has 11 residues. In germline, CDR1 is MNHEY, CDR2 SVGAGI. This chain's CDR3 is CVSSSRHEQYF. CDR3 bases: TGTGTCAGCAGTTCCAGGCACGAGCAGTACTTC.

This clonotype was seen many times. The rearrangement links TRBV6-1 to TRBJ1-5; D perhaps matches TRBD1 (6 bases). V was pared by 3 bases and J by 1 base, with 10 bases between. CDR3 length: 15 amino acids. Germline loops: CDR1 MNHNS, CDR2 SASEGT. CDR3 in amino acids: CASSELGGSNQPQHF. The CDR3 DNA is TGTGCCAGCAGTGAGCTCGGGGGCAGCAATCAGCCCCAGCATTTT.